This T cell receptor (beta chain) was profiled in a study of naive and memory T cell subsets. General study findings and limits: Especially in CD8 cells, naive repertoires contained a few larger clonotypes, possibly CD45RA-re-expressing memory cells.

This CDR3 spans 15 amino acids. The germline V gene encodes CDR1 DFQATT and CDR2 SNEGSKA (reference sequence). V shed 5 bases and J shed 2 bases, with 15 bases lying between them. The beta constant-region primer was an equimolar mix of two oligonucleotides covering TRBC1 and TRBC2. The ligated cDNA underwent four PCR rounds using SP2 and nested alpha and beta constant-region primers. A 12-nucleotide UMI and the SP2 primer were added to the cDNA 3' end by oligonucleotide ligation. TCRdb re-analysed the UMI-ligation and nested PCR reads in MiXCR, keeping a single row per CDR3 protein. This sample yields 150,000 or so distinct CDR3 sequences, of which roughly 23% are seen a single time; roughly 0.1% belongs to the top ten. This clonotype appeared a few times. The target antigen is unknown. After the first PCR, alpha and beta chain libraries were processed separately. Four subsets defined by CD45RA and CD27 were sorted after CD3, CD4, CD8 and live/dead staining.

This sequence was found in a human donor in good health. Material: naive CD4+ T cells from blood. The gene calls are TRBV20-1 and TRBJ2-2; D uncertain. CDR3 in DNA: TGCAGTGCTCCAACGGTTGGCTCAAACACCGGGGAGCTGTTTTTT. Encoded protein: CSAPTVGSNTGELFF.